This is a list of T cell receptor beta chains from one sample in a study of cytotoxic CD8 clonotypes in ibrutinib-treated CLL. Only in-frame clones appear in the TCRdb table, and some are missing; sequencing was by immunoSEQ multiplex PCR. The sample holds about 68,000 clones; around 65% are singletons and the top ten take 5.7%. The sample consisted of PBMCs, taken after 12 months of ibrutinib treatment. The receptors were sampled from a human donor with chronic lymphocytic leukemia. The CDR3 runs from the conserved cysteine through the conserved F or W. The order of the fields is D gene, clone size, V gene, J gene, CDR3 protein, CDR3 DNA. The D gene is left open where the match is weak. Clone size is given for some rows only: seen once, a few or many times, or a class if the clone is expanded.

TRBD1	.	TRBV4-2	TRBJ2-6	CASSPNQATGITSGANVLTF	TGTGCCAGCAGCCCTAATCAAGCGACAGGGATAACCTCTGGGGCCAACGTCCTGACTTTC
TRBD1	.	TRBV6-1	TRBJ2-7	CASRMPPGQGNEQYF	TGTGCCAGCAGGATGCCGCCGGGACAGGGGAACGAGCAGTACTTC
TRBD1	.	TRBV7-9	TRBJ1-1	CASSFPGQGASEAFF	TGTGCCAGCAGCTTCCCGGGACAGGGGGCTTCTGAAGCTTTCTTT
TRBD1	.	TRBV6-5	TRBJ2-7	CATLRGQGGEQYF	TGTGCCACCCTTCGGGGACAGGGAGGCGAGCAGTACTTC
.	.	TRBV7-6	TRBJ1-1	CASSSDRTPNTEAFF	TGTGCCAGCAGCTCAGACAGAACCCCGAACACTGAAGCTTTCTTT
TRBD2	.	TRBV4-1	TRBJ2-1	CASSQGVLRGGVYNEQFF	TGCGCCAGCAGCCAGGGAGTCCTGCGGGGGGGCGTCTACAATGAGCAGTTCTTC
.	.	TRBV5-4	TRBJ1-6	CASSLYGSPLHF	TGTGCCAGCAGCTTGTACGGTTCACCCCTCCACTTT
TRBD1	.	TRBV5-1	TRBJ1-1	CASSLFGTEARNTEAFF	TGCGCCAGCAGCTTGTTCGGGACAGAGGCCCGGAACACTGAAGCTTTCTTT
.	few	TRBV5-4	TRBJ1-2	CASSIAPGDGLWDGYTF	TGTGCCAGCAGCATTGCCCCCGGGGACGGGCTCTGGGATGGCTACACCTTC
TRBD1	.	TRBV7-2	TRBJ1-5	CTSSLRTGMNQPQHF	TGTACCAGCAGCTTAAGGACAGGGATGAATCAGCCCCAGCATTTT
TRBD1	.	TRBV10-3	TRBJ1-1	CATGQASSNTEAFF	TGTGCCACCGGACAGGCCAGCTCGAACACTGAAGCTTTCTTT
.	.	TRBV27	TRBJ1-2	CASSLRTGTDGYTF	TGTGCCAGCAGTTTACGCACAGGGACCGATGGCTACACCTTC
.	.	TRBV30	TRBJ1-1	CASYRAGNTEAFF	TGTGCCTCCTACCGGGCGGGCAACACTGAAGCTTTCTTT